This T cell receptor beta chain was sequenced in a study of T cell changes during pregnancy in multiple sclerosis. Sequencing used immunoSEQ multiplex PCR; TCRdb keeps in-frame clones, though not all of them. The sample holds fewer than 50,000 clones, about 90% seen once. The receptor was isolated from a female donor with multiple sclerosis, enrolled in a pregnancy study. Sequenced here: CD8+ T cells from peripheral blood mononuclear cells, sampled after pregnancy.

The CDR3 loop reads CASSPGQSYEQYF. The CDR3 nucleotides read TGTGCCAGCAGCCCAGGACAGTCCTACGAGCAGTACTTC. The J gene is TRBJ2-7, the V gene TRBV11-3, with D possibly TRBD1 on 6 matching bases. This CDR3 comprises 13 residues. Looked up from germline, CDR1 is SGHNT and CDR2 is YENEEA. Trimming pared 5 bases from V and 1 base from J, leaving 9 bases between. The entire variable domain, with the rest obtained from reference TRBV11-3 and TRBJ2-7, is as follows: EAGVVQSPRYKIIEKKQPVAFWCNPISGHNTLYWYLQNLGQGPELLIRYENEEAVDDSQLPKDRFSAERLKGVDSTLKIQPAELGDSAVYLCASSPGQSYEQYFGPGTRLTVT.